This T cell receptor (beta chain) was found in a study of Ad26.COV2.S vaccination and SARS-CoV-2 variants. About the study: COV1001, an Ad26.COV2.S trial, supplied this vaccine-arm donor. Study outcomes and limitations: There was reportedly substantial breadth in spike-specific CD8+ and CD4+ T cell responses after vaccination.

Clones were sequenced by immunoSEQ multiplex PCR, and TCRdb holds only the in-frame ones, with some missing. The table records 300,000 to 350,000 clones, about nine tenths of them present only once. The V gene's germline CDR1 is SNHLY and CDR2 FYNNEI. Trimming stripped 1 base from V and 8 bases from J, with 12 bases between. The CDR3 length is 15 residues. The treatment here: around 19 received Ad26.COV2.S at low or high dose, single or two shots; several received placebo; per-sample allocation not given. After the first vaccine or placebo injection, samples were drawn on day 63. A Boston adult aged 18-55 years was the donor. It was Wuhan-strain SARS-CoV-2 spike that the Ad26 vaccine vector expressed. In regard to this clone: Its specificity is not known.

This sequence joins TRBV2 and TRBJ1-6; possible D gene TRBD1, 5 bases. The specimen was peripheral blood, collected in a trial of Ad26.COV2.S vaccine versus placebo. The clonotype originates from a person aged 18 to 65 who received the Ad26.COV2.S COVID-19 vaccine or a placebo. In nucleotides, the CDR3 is TGTGCCAGCAGTGAAGTAATCGGGGGTGATTCACCCCTCCACTTT. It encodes CASSEVIGGDSPLHF.